The entry below describes one T cell receptor beta chain. Per the original methods: Reference gene primer amplification in the assay estimated nucleated cell counts. Profiled with immunoSEQ multiplex PCR; TCRdb holds only in-frame clones, not every one. V and J calls and clone size are as listed in that table; D and trimming were resolved from the DNA. Here the sample spans about 68,000 clones, 70% to 90% being singletons. These data are taken from a study of blood T cell repertoires in COVID-19. Study summary: There were acute and convalescent COVID-19 samples, and they came from the United States, Italy and Spain. Sample material is recorded as cDNA or gDNA derived from T cells, B-cell-depleted T cells, or PBMCs.

Trimming shortened V by 5 bases and J by 5 bases, and 12 bases separated the two germline ends. This CDR3 contains 13 residues. Germline-derived CDR1 and CDR2 are SNHLY and FYNNEI. Material: peripheral blood. This TCR came from a man aged 50 or older with acute or convalescent COVID-19. The chain employs TRBV2 and TRBJ1-2; no clear D. The CDR3 loop is CASSRQVEYGYTF. The CDR3 coding sequence is TGTGCCAGCAGTAGACAAGTAGAATATGGCTACACCTTC. The complete variable domain, with remaining parts taken from reference TRBV2 and TRBJ1-2, reads EPEVTQTPSHQVTQMGQEVILRCVPISNHLYFYWYRQILGQKVEFLVSFYNNEISEKSEIFDDQFSVERPDGSNFTLKIRSTKLEDSAMYFCASSRQVEYGYTFGSGTRLTVV.